The 32 T cell receptor beta chains listed next were all sequenced from one sample in a study of TIL therapy for anti-PD-1-resistant metastatic lung cancer (dated by TCRdb to the early 2020s). Using bias-controlled multiplex PCR with the immunoSEQ v3 hsTCRB kit, the TCR beta CDR3 regions were amplified from genomic DNA. The immuneACCESS repertoire file appears here via TCRdb, limited to in-frame rearrangements. These files lack a portion of the clones; in checked studies, under half of the deficit traces to unresolved V genes, and the cause of the others is not known. The sample contains about 100,000 clones, about three fifths of them found a single time. Of the sample, 11% falls within the top ten clones. Read against the paper, the sample's time point label means: pre-treatment sample, taken before nivolumab and TIL therapy. The baseline tumor samples, taken from the same resection that was used to grow TIL, were excised metastases, most often pleural nodules or supraclavicular lymph nodes.

Sample: tumor tissue, taken at baseline. The receptors stem from a person aged 25 to 80 with non-small cell lung cancer.

V gene TRBV29-1 combines with J gene TRBJ1-2, with D unresolved. The CDR3 is 12 residues long. CDR1 and CDR2 from the germline V gene are SQVTM and ANQGSEA. Deletions cut 1 base from V and 1 base from J, with 4 bases between. The CDR3 protein is CSVEGNNYGYTF. The CDR3 nucleotides read TGCAGCGTTGAAGGGAATAACTATGGCTACACCTTC. The full variable domain, completed using reference TRBV29-1 and TRBJ1-2, is SAVISQKPSRDICQRGTSLTIQCQVDSQVTMMFWYRQQPGQSLTLIATANQGSEATYESGFVIDKFPISRPNLTFSTLTVSNMSPEDSSIYLCSVEGNNYGYTFGSGTRLTVV.

The rearrangement links TRBV9 to TRBJ2-2, with D possibly matching TRBD2 (5 bases). The ends were cut back, 0 bases at V and 6 bases at J, with 18 bases in the middle. Germline V gene data show CDR1 as SGDLS and CDR2 as YYNGEE. CDR3 length: 17 amino acids. The CDR3 nucleotides read TGTGCCAGCAGCGTAGCTGGAGGAGCGAAATTACCCGGGGAGCTGTTTTTT. The encoded protein is CASSVAGGAKLPGELFF.

This clone showed up just a few times. The chain links TRBV6-2 or TRBV6-3 to TRBJ2-2; 7 bases match TRBD2. Unmatched junction bases numbered 12, after V lost 3 bases and J lost 5 bases. The CDR3 runs to 17 residues. The germline V gene encodes CDR1 MNHEY and CDR2 SVGEGT. CDR3 in amino acids: CASSYPAGALRTGELFF. CDR3 DNA sequence: TGTGCCAGCAGTTATCCCGCGGGAGCGTTAAGGACCGGGGAGCTGTTTTTT.

This chain uses TRBV11-2 with TRBJ1-6, with a possible D match to TRBD1 (5 bases). V lost 0 bases and J lost 0, with 12 bases in between. In germline, CDR1 is SGHAT, CDR2 FQNNGV. This CDR3 has 18 residues. CDR3 nucleotide sequence: TGTGCCAGCAGCTTAGATAGGACACCGAGCTCCTATAATTCACCCCTCCACTTT. This gives the protein CASSLDRTPSSYNSPLHF.

The sample holds one count of this clone. The V gene is TRBV4-1, the J gene TRBJ2-2; D possibly uses TRBD1 or TRBD2 (5 bases each). V was trimmed by 4 bases and J by 1 base, leaving 10 bases between them. This CDR3 region has 15 residues. The germline gives CDR1 MGHRA, CDR2 YSYEKL. CDR3 sequence: CASSPPGRNTGELFF. CDR3 nucleotides: TGCGCCAGCAGCCCCCCGGGACGGAACACCGGGGAGCTGTTTTTT.

This clone was counted a few times. The chain links TRBV4-3 to TRBJ1-6; the match to TRBD1 covers 8 bases. CDR3 length: 15 residues. Germline V gene sequence: CDR1 LGHNA, CDR2 YSLEER. V shed 0 bases and J 8 bases; nucleotides not matched to a gene: 3. This chain's CDR3 is CASSQDSDRDSPLHF. For the CDR3, the DNA is TGCGCCAGCAGCCAAGATTCGGACAGGGATTCACCCCTCCACTTT.

The V and J genes are TRBV29-1 and TRBJ1-2; the match to TRBD1 covers 7 bases. V gave up 4 bases and J gave up 7 bases; unmatched junction bases: 3. Germline CDR1 SQVTM, CDR2 ANQGSEA. The CDR3 covers 11 residues. The CDR3 DNA is TGCAGCGTTGCACAGGGGTCTGGCTACACCTTC. It is translated as CSVAQGSGYTF.

This chain connects TRBV4-2 to TRBJ1-1; D is uncertain. V lost 0 bases and J lost 0, with 14 bases in between. The germline V gene has CDR1 LGHNA and CDR2 YNFKEQ. This CDR3 has 17 residues. The DNA for the CDR3 is TGTGCCAGCAGCCAAGATCCTTGGCAAACCATGAACACTGAAGCTTTCTTT. Residues: CASSQDPWQTMNTEAFF.

The chain has TRBV5-6 and TRBJ2-7; D gene uncertain. CDR1 SGHDT and CDR2 YYEEEE come from the germline V gene. With 4 bases removed from V and 7 bases from J, the gap between germline ends came to 9 bases. The CDR3 totals 11 residues. CDR3 sequence: CASSAIDEQYF. CDR3 nucleotide sequence: TGTGCCAGCAGCGCGATTGATGAGCAGTACTTC.

The rearrangement joins TRBV5-1 to TRBJ2-5; D gene unclear. The length of the CDR3 is 18 residues. Germline lookup yields CDR1 SGHRS and CDR2 YFSETQ. With 0 bases removed from V and 0 bases from J, the gap between germline ends came to 18 bases. CDR3 nucleotide sequence: TGCGCCAGCAGCTTGGGGGGTGCGAGGTCCCTGTACCAAGAGACCCAGTACTTC. Translation gives CASSLGGARSLYQETQYF.

This clone was counted ten times or more. The V and J genes are TRBV4-3 and TRBJ1-2, with TRBD1 identical over 7 bases. Germline-derived CDR1 and CDR2 are LGHNA and YSLEER. This CDR3 is built from 15 residues. The J segment lost 3 bases and the V segment lost 0 bases, leaving 4 bases of the junction unmatched. As DNA, the CDR3 is TGCGCCAGCAGCCAAGAAACAGGGGAGGACTATGGCTACACCTTC. It codes for CASSQETGEDYGYTF.

This chain links TRBV6-2 or TRBV6-3 with TRBJ1-5, with 8 bases fitting TRBD1. The germline CDR1 and CDR2 sequences are MNHEY and SVGEGT. This CDR3 spans 16 amino acids. V lost 6 bases and J lost 0; bases outside the gene matches: 7. The CDR3 DNA reads TGTGCCAGCAGCCCGGGACAGGTTTTTAGCAATCAGCCCCAGCATTTT. This encodes CASSPGQVFSNQPQHF.

The chain uses TRBV7-8 and TRBJ2-2, with 9 bases aligning to TRBD2. Germline CDR1 SGHVS, CDR2 FQNEAQ. CDR3 size: 14 residues. Trimming took 4 bases from V and 6 from J; bases not matched to a gene: 3. CDR3 DNA sequence: TGTGCCAGCAGCTGGGGGACTAGCCCCGGGGAGCTGTTTTTT. Translation: CASSWGTSPGELFF.

For the CDR3, the DNA is TGTGCCAGCAGCTTAAGGTCCCCGGGGGAAGGACAAGAGACCCAGTACTTC. Encoded protein: CASSLRSPGEGQETQYF. This chain links TRBV11-3 with TRBJ2-5; D may be TRBD2 (6 bases). Germline loops: CDR1 SGHNT, CDR2 YENEEA. The CDR3 has 17 amino acids. Trimming left V 2 bases short and J 2 bases short, with 18 bases between. Combining the CDR3 with reference TRBV11-3 and TRBJ2-5 gives the whole variable domain EAGVVQSPRYKIIEKKQPVAFWCNPISGHNTLYWYLQNLGQGPELLIRYENEEAVDDSQLPKDRFSAERLKGVDSTLKIQPAELGDSAVYLCASSLRSPGEGQETQYFGPGTRLLVL.

V usage is TRBV7-8 and J usage is TRBJ2-7, with 9 bases aligning to TRBD1. The CDR3 has 15 residues. After removal of 5 bases from V and 6 bases from J, the junction contained 11 bases not matched to a gene. Germline CDR1 and CDR2: SGHVS and FQNEAQ. CDR3 DNA: TGTGCCAGCAGCACTGACGGACAGGGGATAGGCGAGCAGTACTTC. This encodes CASSTDGQGIGEQYF.

Only a few counts were recorded for this clone. The rearrangement joins TRBV11-1 to TRBJ2-5; 9 positions agree with TRBD1. This CDR3 has 15 amino acids. J was trimmed by 7 bases and V by 6 bases; bases with no gene match: 12. CDR1 and CDR2 (germline): SGHAT, FQDESV (reference sequence). The CDR3 loop reads CASSYHVGQGWTQYF. The CDR3 DNA follows: TGTGCCAGCAGTTACCACGTCGGACAGGGGTGGACCCAGTACTTC.

This sequence joins TRBV3-1 (or the pseudogene TRBV3-2) and TRBJ2-3; no clear D gene. CDR3 length equals 15 residues. Germline values: CDR1 LGHDT, CDR2 YNNKEL (reference sequence). Trimming left V 1 base short and J 4 bases short, with 12 bases between. The CDR3 region is CASSQVFQAADTQYF. As DNA, the CDR3 is TGTGCCAGCAGCCAAGTCTTCCAGGCGGCAGATACGCAGTATTTT.

The rearrangement joins TRBV7-9 to TRBJ2-3; 8 bases fit TRBD1. Germline loops: CDR1 SEHNR, CDR2 FQNEAQ (reference sequence). The CDR3 consists of 14 residues. With V trimmed by 6 bases and J by 2 bases, 4 bases remained unmatched. CDR3 sequence reads: CASSRTGITDTQYF. The CDR3 DNA is TGTGCCAGCAGTAGGACAGGGATCACAGATACGCAGTATTTT.

The chain employs TRBV2 and TRBJ1-2; 7 nucleotides agree with TRBD1. V dropped 6 bases and J dropped 4; count of bases not matched to a gene: 8. Germline loops: CDR1 SNHLY, CDR2 FYNNEI. The CDR3 has 14 amino acids. CDR3 protein: CASSRGGARYGYTF. The CDR3 nucleotides read TGTGCCAGCAGCCGAGGGGGCGCTCGCTATGGCTACACCTTC.

The rearrangement links TRBV6-2 or TRBV6-3 to TRBJ2-3; D unresolved. The CDR3 spans 13 residues. Trimming removed 0 bases at V and 4 bases at J, with 5 bases between. Per the germline V gene, CDR1 is MNHEY and CDR2 is SVGEGT. As DNA, the CDR3 is TGTGCCAGCAGTTACTCCGCATCAGATACGCAGTATTTT. As protein: CASSYSASDTQYF.

V is TRBV19 and J is TRBJ2-5; the D gene could be TRBD1 or TRBD2 (6 bases each). Between the trimmed V and J ends, which lost 4 bases and 3 bases, there was a span of 18 bases. The CDR3 runs to 16 residues. Germline CDR1 is LNHDA and CDR2 is SQIVND (reference sequence). This CDR3 is CASSTLTGGVKETQYF. The CDR3 nucleotides are TGTGCCAGTAGTACCTTGACAGGCGGGGTGAAAGAGACCCAGTACTTC.

V and J are TRBV5-1 and TRBJ2-1; 8 nucleotides line up with TRBD2. Germline V lookup: CDR1 SGHRS, CDR2 YFSETQ. The CDR3 spans 13 residues. J was trimmed by 9 bases and V by 4 bases; bases with no gene match: 6. CDR3 protein: CASSKGLGSEQFF. The CDR3 DNA follows: TGCGCCAGCAGCAAGGGACTAGGGAGTGAGCAGTTCTTC.

The chain couples TRBV15 to TRBJ1-5, with 9 bases matching TRBD1. V dropped 1 base and J dropped 7; count of bases not matched to a gene: 5. Germline-derived CDR1 and CDR2 are LNHNV and YYDKDF (reference sequence). This CDR3 spans 15 amino acids. The DNA for the CDR3 is TGTGCCACCAGCAGAGTACAGGGGGCGGGCCAGCCCCAGCATTTT. This codes for CATSRVQGAGQPQHF.

This chain connects TRBV10-3 to TRBJ2-1; maybe TRBD2 (5 bases). Germline V gives CDR1 ENHRY, CDR2 SYGVKD. The length of the CDR3 is 14 residues. Trimming removed 4 bases from V and 3 bases from J, with 10 bases in between. The CDR3 is CAISGTGYYNEQFF. Written as DNA, the CDR3 is TGTGCCATCAGTGGGACTGGATACTACAATGAGCAGTTCTTC.

The CDR3 reads CSVEGQGPYNEQFF. The CDR3 bases are TGCAGCGTTGAAGGCCAGGGGCCCTACAATGAGCAGTTCTTC. The V call is TRBV29-1, the J call TRBJ2-1; TRBD1 is a possible D gene (6 bases). Germline CDR1 SQVTM, CDR2 ANQGSEA. The CDR3 length is 14 residues. Trimming took off 1 base at V and 2 bases at J, with 9 bases between the two ends.

The rearrangement joins TRBV11-1 to TRBJ2-3, with D perhaps TRBD2 (7 bases). The ends were cut back, 0 bases at V and 5 bases at J, with 21 bases in the middle. Per the germline V gene, CDR1 is SGHAT and CDR2 is FQDESV (reference sequence). This CDR3 has 18 residues. CDR3 in amino acids: CASSLALLFGGPKDTQYF. Written as DNA, the CDR3 is TGTGCCAGCAGCTTAGCGTTGTTATTCGGGGGGCCCAAAGATACGCAGTATTTT.

The chain couples TRBV12-3 or TRBV12-4 to TRBJ1-5, with TRBD1 as a possible D gene (5 bases). Deletions cut 1 base from V and 5 bases from J, with 6 bases between. This CDR3 comprises 13 residues. CDR3 in DNA: TGTGCCAGCAGTTTAGGAGGGGATCAGCCCCAGCATTTT. Amino acids: CASSLGGDQPQHF.

V and J are TRBV7-2 and TRBJ1-4; D gene unclear. Germline-derived CDR1 and CDR2 are SGHTA and FQGNSA. The germline V and J ends were trimmed by 6 bases and 6 bases, with 17 bases remaining between them. CDR3 size: 15 residues. The CDR3 nucleotides read TGTGCCAGCAGACAACAATTTGCCCGGGATGAAAAACTGTTTTTT. As protein: CASRQQFARDEKLFF.

The chain has TRBV4-1 and TRBJ2-7; D uncertain. The ends were cut back, 1 base at V and 2 bases at J, with 18 bases in the middle. CDR1 and CDR2 from the germline V gene are MGHRA and YSYEKL. CDR3 length: 17 residues. The CDR3 region is CASSQVTFFGSTYEQYF. CDR3 coding DNA: TGCGCCAGCAGCCAAGTAACCTTCTTTGGATCTACCTACGAGCAGTACTTC.

This CDR3 reads CASSLAGTTYEQYF. CDR3 sequence (DNA): TGTGCCAGCAGCTTGGCTGGGACAACCTACGAGCAGTACTTC. The chain employs TRBV5-4 and TRBJ2-7, with D possibly matching TRBD1 (6 bases). Germline CDR1 and CDR2: SGHNT and YYREEE (reference sequence). This CDR3 spans 14 amino acids. Trimming cost V 0 bases and J 2 bases, with 9 bases left between them.

The chain combines TRBV27 with TRBJ2-4; the match to TRBD1 covers 11 bases. Germline CDR1 is MNHEY and CDR2 is SMNVEV (reference sequence). The CDR3 has 13 residues. With 10 bases clipped from V and 6 bases from J, the junction kept 5 bases outside the gene matches. The CDR3 loop is CANPDRGPNIQYF. Written as DNA, the CDR3 is TGTGCCAACCCGGACAGGGGGCCAAACATTCAGTACTTC.

This chain uses TRBV6-2 or TRBV6-3 with TRBJ2-7, with D unclear. Trimming removed 0 bases from V and 3 bases from J, with 9 bases in between. The CDR3 totals 14 residues. From germline, CDR1 is MNHEY and CDR2 SVGEGT. DNA of the CDR3: TGTGCCAGCAGTTACTCGAGCGCCTACTACGAGCAGTACTTC. Its translation is CASSYSSAYYEQYF.